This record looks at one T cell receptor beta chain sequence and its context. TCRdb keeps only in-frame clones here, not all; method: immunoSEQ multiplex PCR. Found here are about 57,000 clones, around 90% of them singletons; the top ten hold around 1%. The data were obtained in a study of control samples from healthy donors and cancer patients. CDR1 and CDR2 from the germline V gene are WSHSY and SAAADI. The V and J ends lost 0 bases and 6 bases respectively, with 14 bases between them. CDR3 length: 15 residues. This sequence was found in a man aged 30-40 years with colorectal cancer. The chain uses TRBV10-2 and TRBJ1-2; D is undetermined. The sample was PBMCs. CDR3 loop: CASSESWDDIDGYTF. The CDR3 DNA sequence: TGCGCCAGCAGTGAGTCCTGGGATGACATCGATGGCTACACCTTC.